This T cell receptor (beta chain) originates from a study of blood T cell repertoires in COVID-19 (dated by TCRdb to the early 2020s). Context from the whole study: Samples covering the acute and convalescent phases of COVID-19 were provided by collaborators in the United States, Italy and Spain. The material from the prospective study consisted of cDNA or gDNA derived from T cells, B-cell-depleted T cells, or PBMCs. The dataset comprised deeply sampled blood TCRbeta repertoires from subjects exposed to, actively infected with, or recovered from COVID-19. The repertoires were made available in a free public database intended to serve as a resource for research on the immune response to SARS-CoV-2. Samples came from the ongoing ImmuneRACE study (first 160 participants) plus 1,254 subjects from 6 global collaborators. A de-identified subject ID, COVID-19 status, age in years and sex were almost always included in the sample metadata. Where HLA class I and class II types were available, the types were taken from metadata supplied by the sample provider, not from assay-based typing.

Concerning this clone: Its antigen is not yet known. No base quality information exists; no much larger clone differs at one position. In the same sample, other DNA sequences code for this CDR3.

In Seattle, one collaborating source enrolled patients while the infection was active and tracked those patients longitudinally over the course of disease. The collaborating institutions used their own protocols to collect whole blood in K2EDTA tubes. For TCRbeta analysis, collaborators shipped samples in one of three forms: frozen whole blood, isolated PBMCs, or DNA extracted from either of those sample types. Study-wide conclusions, independent of this receptor: How much clinical and demographic metadata was included differed by source and by participant, and the metadata was provided uncurated.

The CDR3 covers 13 residues, taking in both the cysteine and the phenylalanine. Just CDR3 DNA is preserved here, 39 bases in frame from base 1. Trimming takes 4 bases from V and 2 bases from J, and the germline ends sit 5 bases apart. CDR1 SGHTA and CDR2 FQGTGA were looked up in the germline V gene. The immunoSEQ Assay, a bias-controlled multiplex PCR, was used to amplify TCRbeta CDR3 regions from genomic DNA. Per the authors' processing: The number of nucleated cells in each sample was estimated from the amplification of reference gene primers within the assay. To quantify the absolute abundance of each unique TCRbeta CDR3 rearrangement, sequence reads were collapsed and filtered. For each sample, productive Simpson clonality was calculated by taking the square root of Simpson's diversity index across productive rearrangements. Here the immuneACCESS table is served through TCRdb, limited to in-frame sequences with V and J called. Missing clones are a known gap in these copies; in checked studies unresolved V genes cover under half, and the rest lacks a known reason. The V and J calls and clone size are taken from that table; D and trimming were inferred from the DNA. This sample is represented by approximately 350,000 clones; roughly 90% of them were singletons. Of the sample, roughly 6.6% is held by the ten largest clones.

The V and J genes are TRBV7-3 and TRBJ2-2, with the D gene too uncertain to name. This TCR was sampled from an older woman with COVID-19, enrolled during active disease. Sequencing used peripheral blood. At the DNA level, the sequence is TGTGCCAGCAGCTCCCCAAACACCGGGGAGCTGTTTTTT. This codes for CASSSPNTGELFF. Extended through the reference TRBV7-3 and TRBJ2-2 proteins, this CDR3 yields the full variable domain: GAGVSQTPSNKVTEKGKYVELRCDPISGHTALYWYRQSLGQGPEFLIYFQGTGAADDSGLPNDRFFAVRPEGSVSTLKIQRTERGDSAVYLCASSSPNTGELFFGEGSRLTVL.